This passage covers 25 T cell receptor beta chains from one sample sequenced in a study of regulatory T cells in long-lasting Graves disease. Libraries of TCR beta came from iRepertoire HTBI primers plus Arm-PCR of CDR3 regions. In TCRdb, the multiplex PCR reads were re-called with MiXCR into one record per CDR3 protein. This sample has about 330,000 distinct CDR3 sequences, with 15% to 20% found just once. The time point: newly diagnosed GD, antithyroid drugs for less than 3 months. PBMC-derived RNA was used for the TCR library. This sample was shared with a second study, whose subject was T cells in Graves' hyperthyroidism and ophthalmopathy.

Sequences were derived from peripheral blood mononuclear cells (PBMCs), sampled at new diagnosis, from a patient treated with antithyroid drugs. Receptors were obtained from a woman aged 18-30 years with Graves disease.

This clonotype was observed a few times. The V call is TRBV6-2 or TRBV6-3, the J call TRBJ1-1, with no clear D. This CDR3 has 15 residues. CDR1 is MNHEY and CDR2 is SVGEGT in the germline V gene. V lost 2 bases to trimming and J lost 3 bases, with 13 bases between them. The DNA for the CDR3 is TGTGCCAGCAGTTACCGCGGGCTCGGGGACACTGAAGCTTTCTTT. This gives the protein CASSYRGLGDTEAFF.

This clonotype was seen more than once but under ten times. This chain links TRBV3-1 with TRBJ1-1, with 7 bases that match TRBD1. CDR1 is LGHDT and CDR2 is YNNKEL in the germline V gene (reference sequence). J gave up 11 bases and V 7 bases, and 13 bases lay outside the gene matches. CDR3 length: 13 residues. The chain's CDR3 is CASISRDRRSAFF. Here the CDR3 DNA reads TGTGCCAGCATCAGCCGGGACAGACGCTCCGCTTTCTTT.

In regard to this clonotype: This sequence may be a read error, since a much larger clone differs from it by one base. The conserved phenylalanine or tryptophan is not found at the CDR3 terminus, so this likely reflects a read error. The V and J genes are TRBV2 and TRBJ1-1, with D hard to call. Per germline, CDR1 SNHLY and CDR2 FYNNEI. The CDR3 consists of 11 residues. V was shortened by 2 bases and J by 10 bases, with 8 bases between the two germline ends. The CDR3 nucleotides read TGTGCCAGCAGTGAAAGAGGGAGAGCTTTCTTG. Its translation: CASSERGRAFL.

This clonotype showed up many times. The CDR3 DNA is TGCGCCAGCAGCTTGGAAGGGGTGGTAGAGACCCAGTACTTC. This encodes CASSLEGVVETQYF. The chain combines TRBV5-1 with TRBJ2-5; weak D call: TRBD1 (5 bases). With 0 bases removed from V and 4 bases from J, the gap between germline ends came to 10 bases. Germline V CDR1 and CDR2: SGHRS, YFSETQ. The CDR3 runs to 14 residues.

This clonotype was observed at least ten times. This chain uses TRBV19 with TRBJ2-7, with TRBD2 as a possible D gene (6 bases). CDR1 and CDR2 from the germline V gene are LNHDA and SQIVND (reference sequence). This CDR3 comprises 17 residues. V shed 5 bases and J shed 1 base, with 21 bases lying between them. DNA of the CDR3: TGTGCCAGTAGTCCCCGATTTAGCGGAACGCAATCCTACGAGCAGTACTTC. As protein: CASSPRFSGTQSYEQYF.

This clonotype appeared many times. The CDR3 DNA follows: TGCAGTGGCGAACACCTACCCCTAGCGGGAGGCCAAGGCAAAATGGTGGAGCAGTTCTTC. Protein sequence: CSGEHLPLAGGQGKMVEQFF. The genes are TRBV20-1 and TRBJ2-1; 11 nucleotides line up with TRBD2. CDR3 length: 20 amino acids. V lost 7 bases, J lost 10 bases, and 30 bases stayed unmatched. Looked up from germline, CDR1 is DFQATT and CDR2 is SNEGSKA (reference sequence).

This clonotype was seen many times. This chain connects TRBV4-1 to TRBJ2-7; no clear D. Germline loops: CDR1 MGHRA, CDR2 YSYEKL. This CDR3 region has 14 residues. The V and J ends lost 0 bases and 3 bases respectively, with 9 bases between them. In DNA form, the CDR3 reads TGCGCCAGCAGCCAAGAAGAGGAGATCTACGAGCAGTACTTC. Its protein product is CASSQEEEIYEQYF.

This clonotype has just a few counts. The V call is TRBV3-1, the J call TRBJ2-1; 8 bases are shared with TRBD1. CDR3 length equals 16 residues. The J segment lost 5 bases and the V segment lost 0 bases, leaving 6 bases of the junction unmatched. From germline, CDR1 is LGHDT and CDR2 YNNKEL (reference sequence). The CDR3 sequence: CASSQEGRGRNNEQFF. For the CDR3, the DNA is TGTGCCAGCAGCCAAGAAGGCAGGGGGCGGAACAATGAGCAGTTCTTC.

This clonotype was observed at least ten times. The rearrangement uses TRBV11-2 and TRBJ1-5, with D unclear. From germline, CDR1 is SGHAT and CDR2 FQNNGV. The CDR3 runs 15 residues. With 1 base removed from V and 7 bases from J, the gap between germline ends came to 14 bases. CDR3 sequence (DNA): TGTGCCAGCAGCTTAGGCCTTTCAGACCAACAGCCCCAGCATTTT. Its protein is CASSLGLSDQQPQHF.

In its sample, this clonotype was seen many times. The gene calls are TRBV27 and TRBJ2-3; weak D call: TRBD2 (7 bases). The CDR3 runs to 13 residues. Germline lookup yields CDR1 MNHEY and CDR2 SMNVEV (reference sequence). The ends were cut back, 2 bases at V and 9 bases at J, with 12 bases in the middle. CDR3 in DNA: TGTGCCAGCAGTTTAGAGGGGAGGGGGACGCAGTATTTT. Its protein product is CASSLEGRGTQYF.

Concerning this clonotype: This could be a read error, since a much larger clone is one nucleotide away. This chain connects TRBV6-5 to TRBJ2-6; possibly TRBD1 for D (6 bases). The CDR3 spans 17 residues. Germline CDR1 and CDR2: MNHEY and SVGAGI. The DNA for the CDR3 is TGTGCCAGCAGTTTTTTATCCAGGGGAAGTGGGGCCAACGTCCCGACTTTC. This translates into CASSFLSRGSGANVPTF.

The CDR3 sequence is CASTKGRVGSPDTQYF. CDR3 DNA: TGTGCCAGCACAAAGGGTCGGGTTGGGAGCCCAGATACGCAGTATTTT. The chain recombines TRBV7-9 with TRBJ2-3, with a tentative D call TRBD2 (5 bases). V lost 7 bases and J lost 4, with 21 bases in between. CDR3 size: 16 residues. Per the germline V gene, CDR1 is SEHNR and CDR2 is FQNEAQ (reference sequence).

This clonotype was seen repeatedly, ten times or more. The gene calls are TRBV4-1 and TRBJ1-1; unclear D gene. This CDR3 has 16 residues. Germline V gives CDR1 MGHRA, CDR2 YSYEKL. V dropped 2 bases and J dropped 2 bases, with 15 bases sitting between them. The CDR3 bases are TGCGCCAGCAGCCAAAGCATCTCGGCAGCCAACACTGAAGCTTTCTTT. Translated, it gives CASSQSISAANTEAFF.

This clonotype has at least ten counts. The genes are TRBV20-1 and TRBJ1-5; D is unresolved. This CDR3 has 16 residues. The germline gives CDR1 DFQATT, CDR2 SNEGSKA (reference sequence). Trimming removed 2 bases at V and 2 bases at J, with 16 bases between. The CDR3 protein is CSARMLRGFGNQPQHF. CDR3 nucleotides: TGCAGTGCTAGAATGTTGCGAGGATTTGGCAATCAGCCCCAGCATTTT.

This clonotype was counted between two and nine times. The V and J genes are TRBV29-1 and TRBJ2-1; D remains ambiguous. Germline V gives CDR1 SQVTM, CDR2 ANQGSEA. This CDR3 region has 15 residues. V gave up 3 bases and J gave up 1 base, with 13 bases separating them. The CDR3 DNA reads as TGCAGCGTTGAGTATTGGTCTCGATCCTACAATGAGCAGTTCTTC. Residues: CSVEYWSRSYNEQFF.

This clonotype was seen at least ten times. V is TRBV6-2 or TRBV6-3 and J is TRBJ2-3; D possibly matches TRBD1 or TRBD2 (5 bases each). Germline assignment: CDR1 MNHEY and CDR2 SVGEGT. This CDR3 comprises 15 residues. Trimming pared 0 bases from V and 4 bases from J, leaving 11 bases between. CDR3 protein: CASSYSGVGADTQYF. DNA of the CDR3: TGTGCCAGCAGTTACTCAGGGGTGGGAGCAGATACGCAGTATTTT.

In this sample, this clonotype turned up many times. The V and J genes are TRBV12-3 or TRBV12-4 and TRBJ1-3, with D possibly matching TRBD1 (6 bases). Deletions cut 7 bases from V and 0 bases from J, with 10 bases between. The CDR3 consists of 14 residues. The CDR3 nucleotides are TGTGCCAGCACCACGGACAGCTCTGGAAACACCATATATTTT. Translation gives CASTTDSSGNTIYF.

The rearrangement uses TRBV7-8 and TRBJ2-1; 14 bases agree with TRBD2. Germline lookup yields CDR1 SGHVS and CDR2 FQNEAQ. There are 14 residues in the CDR3. V lost 4 bases and J lost 15; bases outside the gene matches: 8. Written as DNA, the CDR3 is TGTGCCAGCAGCTCGGGACTAGCGGGAGTGGGTTTGTTCTTC. Protein product: CASSSGLAGVGLFF.

V gene TRBV20-1 combines with J gene TRBJ2-2, with D maybe TRBD1 (6 bases). The V gene's germline CDR1 is DFQATT and CDR2 SNEGSKA (reference sequence). V gave up 0 bases and J gave up 7 bases, with 18 bases separating them. CDR3 size: 16 residues. The CDR3: CSARDQGLNSIGELFF. The CDR3 DNA follows: TGCAGTGCTAGAGATCAGGGGTTGAATTCAATCGGGGAGCTGTTTTTT.

This clonotype was seen ten or more times. The V call is TRBV5-1, the J call TRBJ2-7; D perhaps matches TRBD1 (8 bases). Trimming took off 5 bases at V and 2 bases at J, with 14 bases between the two ends. CDR3 size: 14 residues. The germline gives CDR1 SGHRS, CDR2 YFSETQ. CDR3: CASSWTGRAYEQYF. Here the CDR3 DNA reads TGCGCCAGCAGTTGGACAGGGAGGGCCTACGAGCAGTACTTC.

The chain has TRBV27 and TRBJ1-5; the D is unclear. The CDR3 loop spans 12 amino acids. V was cut by 4 bases and J by 15 bases, with 16 bases left in between. The germline gives CDR1 MNHEY, CDR2 SMNVEV (reference sequence). The CDR3 DNA sequence: TGTGCCAGCAGTTCCAACGGGCAGACTCTGCATTTT. It is translated as CASSSNGQTLHF.

In its sample, this clonotype was seen a few times. The chain combines TRBV12-3 or TRBV12-4 with TRBJ1-5; D unresolved. The CDR3 covers 14 residues. V lost 5 bases, J lost 9 bases, and 17 bases lay in between. The CDR3 DNA sequence: TGTGCCAGCAGTATGGGGAGCCCCGGTGGGCCCCAGCATTTT. Translated, it gives CASSMGSPGGPQHF.

This clonotype was detected a few times. V usage is TRBV27 and J usage is TRBJ1-1; possible D gene TRBD1, 5 bases. V gave up 5 bases and J gave up 0 bases, with 22 bases separating them. This CDR3 is 18 amino acids long. Germline CDR1 reads MNHEY; CDR2 reads SMNVEV (reference sequence). Here the CDR3 DNA reads TGTGCCAGCAGTACCCGCACCGGGACCCTCCTACTGAACACTGAAGCTTTCTTT. It specifies CASSTRTGTLLLNTEAFF.

This chain uses TRBV2 with TRBJ1-2; 10 bases line up with TRBD1. Germline V CDR1 and CDR2: SNHLY, FYNNEI. CDR3 size: 17 residues. The ends lost 5 bases at V and 2 bases at J; junction bases unmatched: 11. DNA of the CDR3: TGTGCCAGCAGTTCAGGGTTTGGGACAGGGGAAAACTATGGCTACACCTTC. Its protein product is CASSSGFGTGENYGYTF.

This clonotype was recorded a few times. The genes are TRBV15 and TRBJ2-2; D is possibly TRBD1 (6 bases). The CDR3 extends over 16 amino acids. Trimming removed 3 bases from V and 0 bases from J, with 11 bases in between. Germline-derived CDR1 and CDR2 are LNHNV and YYDKDF (reference sequence). CDR3: CATSREDSPNTGELFF. The CDR3, as DNA: TGTGCCACCAGCAGGGAGGACAGTCCGAACACCGGGGAGCTGTTTTTT. Combining the CDR3 with reference TRBV15 and TRBJ2-2 gives the whole variable domain DAMVIQNPRYQVTQFGKPVTLSCSQTLNHNVMYWYQQKSSQAPKLLFHYYDKDFNNEADTPDNFQSRRPNTSFCFLDIRSPGLGDTAMYLCATSREDSPNTGELFFGEGSRLTVL.